This TCR beta chain comes out of a study of blood T cells in healthy people across ages. Study-wide results and limits: Per million T cells, TCR beta diversity dropped roughly linearly as age increased. There was a strong correlation between TCR beta diversity and naive T cell percentage.

The CDR3 runs to 15 residues. CDR1 is MDHEN and CDR2 is SYDVKM in the germline V gene. The V end was cut by 6 bases, the J end by 5 bases, with 19 bases between. The authors ran a second PCR of roughly 7 to 11 cycles using a sample-barcoded 5' primer and a J-beta primer mix. Using its own MiXCR run on the 5' RACE reads, TCRdb lists one record per CDR3 protein. The sample carries roughly 900,000 distinct CDR3 sequences, approximately 49% recorded once. A remark on this clonotype: Its target is unknown.

The rearrangement uses TRBV28 and TRBJ1-1; a possible D gene is TRBD1 (6 bases). The sequencing input was blood. The TCR comes from a man aged 30 to 39 in good health. CDR3 nucleotides: TGTGCCAGCAGCCCGGGGGGGGCGCGTTGGACTGAAGCTTTCTTT. It encodes CASSPGGARWTEAFF.